This T cell receptor (beta chain) comes out of a study of blood T cell repertoires in COVID-19. Profiling relied on immunoSEQ multiplex PCR, and the TCRdb table lists in-frame clones only, not all of them. Among approximately 470,000 clones, 70% to 90% were seen once, and the ten largest hold 3% to 4%. V lost 0 bases and J 4 bases, leaving 12 bases between the germline ends. Germline CDR1 is LGHNA and CDR2 is YSLEER. The CDR3 is made up of 16 amino acids. Only one count was recorded for this clone. The sample taken for sequencing was peripheral blood. The TCR sequence derives from a human donor in a cohort sampled during active COVID-19. The J gene is TRBJ2-2, the V gene TRBV4-3; D unresolved. In nucleotides, the CDR3 is TGCGCCAGCAGCCAAGAAACCAACAGTCCCACCGGGGAGCTGTTTTTT. This codes for CASSQETNSPTGELFF.